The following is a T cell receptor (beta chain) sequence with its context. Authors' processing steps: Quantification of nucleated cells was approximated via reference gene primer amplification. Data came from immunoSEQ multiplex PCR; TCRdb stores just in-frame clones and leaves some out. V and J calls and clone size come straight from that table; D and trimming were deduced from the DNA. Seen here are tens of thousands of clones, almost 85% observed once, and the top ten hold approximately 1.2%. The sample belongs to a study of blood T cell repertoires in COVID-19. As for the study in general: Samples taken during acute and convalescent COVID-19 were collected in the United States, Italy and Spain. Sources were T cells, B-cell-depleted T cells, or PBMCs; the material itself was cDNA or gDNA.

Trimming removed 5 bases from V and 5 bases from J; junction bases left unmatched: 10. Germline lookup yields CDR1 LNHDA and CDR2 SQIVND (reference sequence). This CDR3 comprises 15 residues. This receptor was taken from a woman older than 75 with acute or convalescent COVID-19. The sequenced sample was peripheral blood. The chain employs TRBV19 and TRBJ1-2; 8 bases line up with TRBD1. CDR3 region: CASSPGRQGRYGYTF. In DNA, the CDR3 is TGTGCCAGTAGTCCCGGGCGACAGGGGAGATATGGCTACACCTTC.